These 24 T cell receptor beta chains came from one sample sequenced in a study of cytomegalovirus exposure and HLA in healthy donors. Primers for the PCR totalled 60 Vbeta and 13 Jbeta. Data came from immunoSEQ multiplex PCR; TCRdb stores just in-frame clones and leaves some out. The data show 150,000 to 200,000 clones, roughly four fifths seen once. What was sequenced was PBMCs. The source of these receptors is a man in his forties or fifties in good health and CMV-seropositive.

The V gene is TRBV5-1, the J gene TRBJ2-6, with TRBD1 as a possible D gene (6 bases). The germline CDR1 and CDR2 sequences are SGHRS and YFSETQ. This CDR3 comprises 16 residues. V was shortened by 7 bases and J by 0 bases, with 14 bases between the two germline ends. CDR3 sequence: CASSRDTHSGANVLTF. The CDR3 coding sequence is TGCGCCAGCTCACGGGACACCCACTCTGGGGCCAACGTCCTGACTTTC.

CDR3 region: CASRLGTGYGHGYTF. The DNA for the CDR3 is TGTGCCAGCAGACTAGGGACAGGGTACGGCCATGGCTACACCTTC. V is TRBV6-5 and J is TRBJ1-2, with 9 bases fitting TRBD1. The CDR3 length is 15 residues. V lost 6 bases and J lost 6; bases outside the gene matches: 11. Germline CDR1 is MNHEY and CDR2 is SVGAGI.

The chain carries TRBV30 and TRBJ2-7; no reliable D call. In germline, CDR1 is GTSNPN, CDR2 SVGIG (reference sequence). The CDR3 consists of 12 residues. Trimming pared 0 bases from V and 7 bases from J, leaving 10 bases between. The CDR3 sequence is CAWSVSGWEQYF. The DNA for the CDR3 is TGTGCCTGGAGTGTATCCGGGTGGGAGCAGTACTTC.

The chain links TRBV6-1 to TRBJ2-5, with no clear D. The V and J ends lost 6 bases and 1 base respectively, with 6 bases between them. Germline lookup yields CDR1 MNHNS and CDR2 SASEGT. This CDR3 is 12 amino acids long. This CDR3 is CASRAGQETQYF. The CDR3 DNA reads as TGTGCCAGCAGGGCAGGCCAAGAGACCCAGTACTTC.

The chain couples TRBV5-6 to TRBJ2-1, with 7 positions matching TRBD2. The CDR3 has 14 residues. Germline trimming cut 4 bases from V and 4 bases from J; bases unmatched to any gene: 5. CDR1 and CDR2 from the germline V gene are SGHDT and YYEEEE. The CDR3 here is CASSPPGRYNEQFF. CDR3 in DNA: TGTGCCAGCAGCCCCCCCGGGAGGTACAATGAGCAGTTCTTC.

V is TRBV30 and J is TRBJ2-2; TRBD2 aligns across 7 bases. This CDR3 contains 15 residues. Unmatched junction bases numbered 6, after V lost 4 bases and J lost 1 base. CDR1 and CDR2 (germline): GTSNPN, SVGIG (reference sequence). The CDR3 nucleotides read TGTGCCTGGATTATCGGGGGGATGAACACCGGGGAGCTGTTTTTT. It translates to CAWIIGGMNTGELFF.

V usage is TRBV7-9 and J usage is TRBJ2-3, with 8 positions matching TRBD2. The CDR3 totals 15 residues. Germline V gene data show CDR1 as SEHNR and CDR2 as FQNEAQ (reference sequence). Unmatched junction bases numbered 6, after V lost 2 bases and J lost 5 bases. CDR3 in DNA: TGTGCCAGCAGCTTAAGTCTAGCGGGCTTAGATACGCAGTATTTT. Translated, it gives CASSLSLAGLDTQYF.

The rearrangement links TRBV30 to TRBJ1-2; a weak D match, TRBD1 (5 bases). The CDR3 totals 13 residues. Germline V lookup: CDR1 GTSNPN, CDR2 SVGIG (reference sequence). The germline V and J ends were trimmed by 5 bases and 1 base, with 11 bases remaining between them. The CDR3 sequence is CAWEGVLNYGYTF. The CDR3 coding sequence is TGTGCCTGGGAAGGGGTGCTTAACTATGGCTACACCTTC.

The chain links TRBV11-3 to TRBJ2-3, with D hard to call. The CDR3 has 13 amino acids. Germline-derived CDR1 and CDR2 are SGHNT and YENEEA. Trimming pared 2 bases from V and 0 bases from J, leaving 3 bases between. The CDR3 loop reads CASSLISTDTQYF. In DNA, the CDR3 is TGTGCCAGCAGCTTAATAAGCACAGATACGCAGTATTTT.

The rearrangement uses TRBV7-3 and TRBJ1-3, with D hard to call. CDR3 size: 13 residues. Germline CDR1 is SGHTA and CDR2 is FQGTGA. The V end lost 3 bases, the J end lost 2 bases, and 5 bases lay between the germline ends. CDR3 sequence reads: CASSLGAGNTIYF. CDR3 DNA sequence: TGTGCCAGCAGCTTGGGCGCTGGAAACACCATATATTTT.

The CDR3 DNA reads TGTGCCAGCAGCTCCGAATTCGGTCCCCTCCACTTT. This codes for CASSSEFGPLHF. The chain links TRBV5-4 to TRBJ1-6; D not certain. Trimming stripped 3 bases from V and 13 bases from J, with 11 bases between. The CDR3 has 12 amino acids. The germline V gene encodes CDR1 SGHNT and CDR2 YYREEE (reference sequence).

CDR3 DNA sequence: TGTGCCAGCAGTCGTTGCCCCGGACAGAAGATATATAGCAATCAGCCCCAGCATTTT. Translation gives CASSRCPGQKIYSNQPQHF. V gene TRBV21-1 combines with J gene TRBJ1-5; the table's D call of TRBD1 was not tested on the DNA. TRBV21-1 is annotated as a pseudogene. This CDR3 has 19 residues.

The CDR3: CASSYRNQNYGYTF. In DNA, the CDR3 is TGTGCCAGCAGTTACAGGAACCAAAACTATGGCTACACCTTC. This sequence joins TRBV28 and TRBJ1-2; D possibly corresponds to TRBD1 (5 bases). Germline CDR1 MDHEN, CDR2 SYDVKM. V was pared by 4 bases and J by 2 bases, with 11 bases between. The CDR3 covers 14 residues.

The chain joins TRBV30 to TRBJ2-1; possible D gene TRBD1, 5 bases. The V gene's germline CDR1 is GTSNPN and CDR2 SVGIG (reference sequence). V lost 1 base to trimming and J lost 6 bases, with 7 bases between them. This CDR3 comprises 12 residues. This CDR3 reads CAWSGQINEQFF. Written as DNA, the CDR3 is TGTGCCTGGAGTGGACAGATCAATGAGCAGTTCTTC.

V usage is TRBV4-2 and J usage is TRBJ1-5; TRBD1 is a possible D gene (6 bases). The length of the CDR3 is 14 residues. Germline loops: CDR1 LGHNA, CDR2 YNFKEQ. V dropped 4 bases and J dropped 7 bases, with 14 bases sitting between them. The CDR3 loop is CASSPGQNGQPQHF. DNA for the CDR3: TGTGCCAGCAGCCCCGGACAGAACGGCCAGCCCCAGCATTTT.

The chain joins TRBV2 to TRBJ2-2, with D unresolved. The CDR3 has 14 residues. CDR1 is SNHLY, CDR2 FYNNEI, per germline. Trimming cost V 6 bases and J 1 base, with 9 bases left between them. For the CDR3, the DNA is TGTGCCAGCAGACCTGTCGGGAACACCGGGGAGCTGTTTTTT. This encodes CASRPVGNTGELFF.

This chain uses TRBV18 with TRBJ2-5, with 8 nucleotides matching TRBD2. V was pared by 2 bases and J by 5 bases, with 7 bases of the junction left unmatched. The germline V gene has CDR1 KGHSH and CDR2 LQKENI. The CDR3 is 15 residues long. The CDR3 loop reads CASSPEGGTRETQYF. CDR3 nucleotide sequence: TGTGCCAGCTCACCAGAAGGAGGGACTAGGGAGACCCAGTACTTC.

This chain uses TRBV19 with TRBJ1-1, with TRBD1 matching over 8 bases. The CDR3 runs to 17 residues. Trimming removed 10 bases from V and 0 bases from J; junction bases left unmatched: 16. CDR1 and CDR2 (germline): LNHDA, SQIVND (reference sequence). CDR3: CATFPSWGQAMNTEAFF. DNA for the CDR3: TGTGCCACTTTCCCTTCGTGGGGACAGGCAATGAACACTGAAGCTTTCTTT.

The chain couples TRBV14 to TRBJ1-6; 7 nucleotides match TRBD1. The V gene's germline CDR1 is SGHDN and CDR2 FVKESK. V was clipped by 5 bases and J by 10 bases; unmatched bases: 8. This CDR3 region has 14 residues. CDR3 nucleotides: TGTGCCAGCAGCTCCCAGGGGGGTGAATCACCCCTCCACTTT. This encodes CASSSQGGESPLHF.

The chain couples TRBV28 to TRBJ2-2; 8 nucleotides line up with TRBD1. Trimming removed 4 bases from V and 1 base from J; junction bases left unmatched: 2. The CDR3 runs 15 residues. The germline gives CDR1 MDHEN, CDR2 SYDVKM. The CDR3 bases are TGTGCCAGCAGTTCCGGGACAGGGAACACCGGGGAGCTGTTTTTT. Residues: CASSSGTGNTGELFF.

This rearrangement joins TRBV28 to TRBJ2-7, with D maybe TRBD2 (6 bases). Between the trimmed V and J ends, which lost 3 bases and 5 bases, there was a span of 17 bases. Germline V gene sequence: CDR1 MDHEN, CDR2 SYDVKM. The CDR3 runs to 15 residues. CDR3 nucleotide sequence: TGTGCCAGCAGTTTTAGGTACGGGGGTCTGCACGAGCAGTACTTC. This translates into CASSFRYGGLHEQYF.

The gene calls are TRBV1 and TRBJ2-5; TRBD1 is the table's D call, not checked against the DNA. TRBV1 is flagged as a pseudogene. CDR3 length: 14 amino acids. The CDR3 region has the DNA TGCACCAGCAGCCAAGCAGGTTCCCCAGAGACCCAGTACTTC. Its translation: CTSSQAGSPETQYF.

This chain links TRBV5-4 with TRBJ2-5; TRBD2 matches 11 bases. The CDR3 has 15 residues. Germline V gene lookup returns CDR1 SGHNT and CDR2 YYREEE (reference sequence). V trimming: 0 bases; J trimming: 5 bases; junction bases outside the gene matches: 3. The CDR3 DNA sequence: TGTGCCAGCAGCTTGGGTAGCGGGAGGGATGAGACCCAGTACTTC. Translation: CASSLGSGRDETQYF.

This sequence joins TRBV9 and TRBJ2-2; 8 positions agree with TRBD1. This CDR3 comprises 15 residues. From germline, CDR1 is SGDLS and CDR2 YYNGEE. J gave up 5 bases and V 4 bases, and 7 bases lay outside the gene matches. The CDR3 DNA follows: TGTGCCAGCAGCCCCCGGACAGGGAATACCGGGGAGCTGTTTTTT. Translated, it gives CASSPRTGNTGELFF. Full variable domain (missing parts from reference TRBV9 and TRBJ2-2): DSGVTQTPKHLITATGQRVTLRCSPRSGDLSVYWYQQSLDQGLQFLIQYYNGEERAKGNILERFSAQQFPDLHSELNLSSLELGDSALYFCASSPRTGNTGELFFGEGSRLTVL.